This TCR beta chain appears in the sequencing data of a study of blood T cell repertoires in COVID-19. Study context: Specimens from acute and convalescent COVID-19 originated in the United States, Italy and Spain. Nucleic acid was either cDNA or gDNA, and it came from T cells, B-cell-depleted T cells, or PBMCs.

Method: immunoSEQ multiplex PCR; TCRdb's copy keeps in-frame clones and lacks some. The sample lists fewer than 450,000 clones, around 90% seen once, with approximately 2% in the top ten. Everyone who took part was 18 to 89 years old, and they came from roughly 25 US areas. Researchers sorted participants into cohorts using their self-reported clinical history. This clone is a singleton in its sample. The CDR3 consists of 13 residues. With 5 bases removed from V and 8 bases from J, the gap between germline ends came to 15 bases. The germline CDR1 and CDR2 sequences are MNHEY and SVGAGI. Sequenced input: PBMCs or T cells enriched from blood (not recorded which). V gene TRBV6-5 combines with J gene TRBJ1-2; D may be TRBD1 (5 bases). The sequence came from a woman in her thirties or forties with acute COVID-19. The DNA for the CDR3 is TGTGCCAGCAGTATACTTGGACATAACGGCTACACCTTC. Protein product: CASSILGHNGYTF.